Only one count was recorded for the clone carrying this T cell receptor (beta chain). Template material for amplifying TCR beta CDR3 regions consisted of RNA transcripts. Initially, a first-round RT-PCR of the TCR CDR3 employed the HTBI primer set. From the multiplex PCR reads, TCRdb called clonotypes with MiXCR, one entry per CDR3 protein. The sample has about 480,000 distinct CDR3 sequences, around 14% seen once. The record originates from a study of T cells in Graves' hyperthyroidism and ophthalmopathy. Study-wide context: Once the initial diagnosis was made, peripheral blood was obtained before any treatment.

Source material for PBMCs was less than 12 ml fresh peripheral blood. CDR1 and CDR2 from the germline V gene are GTSNPN and SVGIG (reference sequence). CDR3 size: 13 residues. V was pared by 4 bases and J by 6 bases, with 15 bases between. The chain recombines TRBV30 with TRBJ1-2; possibly TRBD1 for D (5 bases). Sequenced input: blood. The origin of this receptor is a young woman with Graves' hyperthyroidism. The CDR3 region has the DNA TGTGCCTGGATTCGGGGGTACGCAAATGGCTACACCTTC. Translating it yields CAWIRGYANGYTF.